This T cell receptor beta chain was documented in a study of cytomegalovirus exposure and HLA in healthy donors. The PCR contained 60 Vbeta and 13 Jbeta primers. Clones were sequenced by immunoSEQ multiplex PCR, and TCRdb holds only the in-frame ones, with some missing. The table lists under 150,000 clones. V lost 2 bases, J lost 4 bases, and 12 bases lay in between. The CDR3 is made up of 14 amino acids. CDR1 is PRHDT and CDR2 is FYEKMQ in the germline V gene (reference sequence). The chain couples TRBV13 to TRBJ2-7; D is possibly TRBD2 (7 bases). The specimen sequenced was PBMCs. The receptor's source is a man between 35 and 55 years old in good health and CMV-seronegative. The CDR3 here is CASSLRGAEYEQYF. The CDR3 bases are TGTGCCAGCAGCTTACGGGGGGCCGAATACGAGCAGTACTTC.